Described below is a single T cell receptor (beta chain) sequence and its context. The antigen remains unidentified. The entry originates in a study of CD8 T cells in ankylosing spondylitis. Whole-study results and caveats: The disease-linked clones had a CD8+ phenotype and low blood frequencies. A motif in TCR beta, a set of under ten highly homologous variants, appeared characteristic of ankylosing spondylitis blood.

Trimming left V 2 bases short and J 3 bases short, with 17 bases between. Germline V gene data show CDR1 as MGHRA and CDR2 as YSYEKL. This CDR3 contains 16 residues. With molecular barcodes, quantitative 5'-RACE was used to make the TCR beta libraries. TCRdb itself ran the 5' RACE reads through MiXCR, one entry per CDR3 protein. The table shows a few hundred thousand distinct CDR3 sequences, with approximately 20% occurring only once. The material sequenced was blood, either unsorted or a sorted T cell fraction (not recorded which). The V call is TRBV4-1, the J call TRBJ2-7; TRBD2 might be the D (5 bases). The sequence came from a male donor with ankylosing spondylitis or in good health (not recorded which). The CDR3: CASSQPSQDLVYEQYF. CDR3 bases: TGCGCCAGCAGCCAACCGTCCCAGGACTTGGTCTACGAGCAGTACTTC.